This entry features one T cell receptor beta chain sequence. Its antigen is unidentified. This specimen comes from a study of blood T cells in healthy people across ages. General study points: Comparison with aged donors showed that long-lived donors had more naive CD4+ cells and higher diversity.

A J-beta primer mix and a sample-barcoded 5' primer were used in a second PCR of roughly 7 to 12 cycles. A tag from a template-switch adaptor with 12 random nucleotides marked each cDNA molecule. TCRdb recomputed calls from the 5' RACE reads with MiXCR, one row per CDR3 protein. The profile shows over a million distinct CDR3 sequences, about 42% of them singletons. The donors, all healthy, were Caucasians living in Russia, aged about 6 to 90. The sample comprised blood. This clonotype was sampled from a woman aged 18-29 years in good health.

CDR3 in amino acids: CASSTTGGTSYNEQFF. The DNA of the CDR3 is TGTGCCAGCAGCACTACCGGGGGTACTTCCTACAATGAGCAGTTCTTC. The V call is TRBV7-2, the J call TRBJ2-1; D may be TRBD2 (6 bases). V was pared by 5 bases and J by 1 base, with 15 bases between. The CDR3 contains 16 residues. Germline-derived CDR1 and CDR2 are SGHTA and FQGNSA.